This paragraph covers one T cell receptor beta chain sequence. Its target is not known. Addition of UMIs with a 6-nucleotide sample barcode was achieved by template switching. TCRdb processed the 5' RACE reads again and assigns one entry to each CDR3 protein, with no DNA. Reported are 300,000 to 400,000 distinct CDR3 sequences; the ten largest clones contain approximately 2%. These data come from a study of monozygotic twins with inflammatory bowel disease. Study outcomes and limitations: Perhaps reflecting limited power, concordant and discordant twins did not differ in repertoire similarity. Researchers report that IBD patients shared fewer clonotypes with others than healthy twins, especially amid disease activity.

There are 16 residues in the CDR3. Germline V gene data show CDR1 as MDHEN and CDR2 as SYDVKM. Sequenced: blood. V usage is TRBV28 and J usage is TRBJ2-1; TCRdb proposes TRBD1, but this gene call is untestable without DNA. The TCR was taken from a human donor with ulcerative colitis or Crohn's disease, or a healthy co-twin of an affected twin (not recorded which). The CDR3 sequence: CAISHSRGGRYNEQFF. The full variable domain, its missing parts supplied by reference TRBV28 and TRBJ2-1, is DVKVTQSSRYLVKRTGEKVFLECVQDMDHENMFWYRQDPGLGLRLIYFSYDVKMKEKGDIPEGYSVSREKKERFSLILESASTNQTSMYLCAISHSRGGRYNEQFFGPGTRLTVL.